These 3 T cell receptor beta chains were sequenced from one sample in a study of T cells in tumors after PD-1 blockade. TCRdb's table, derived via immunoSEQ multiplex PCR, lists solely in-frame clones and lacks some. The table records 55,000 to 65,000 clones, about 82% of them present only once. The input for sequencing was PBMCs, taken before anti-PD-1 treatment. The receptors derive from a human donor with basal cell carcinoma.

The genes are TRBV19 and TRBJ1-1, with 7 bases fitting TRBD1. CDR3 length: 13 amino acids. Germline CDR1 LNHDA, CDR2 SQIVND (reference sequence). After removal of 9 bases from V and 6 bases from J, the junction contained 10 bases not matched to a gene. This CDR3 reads CASMQGGLAEAFF. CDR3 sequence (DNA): TGTGCCAGCATGCAGGGGGGGCTGGCTGAAGCTTTCTTT.

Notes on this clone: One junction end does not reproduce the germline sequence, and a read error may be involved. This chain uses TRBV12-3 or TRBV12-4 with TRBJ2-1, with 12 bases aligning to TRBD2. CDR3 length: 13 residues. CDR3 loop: CASSLAGGDEQFF. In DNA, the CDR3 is TGTGCCAGCAGTCTAGCGGGGGGGGATGAGCAGTTCTTC.

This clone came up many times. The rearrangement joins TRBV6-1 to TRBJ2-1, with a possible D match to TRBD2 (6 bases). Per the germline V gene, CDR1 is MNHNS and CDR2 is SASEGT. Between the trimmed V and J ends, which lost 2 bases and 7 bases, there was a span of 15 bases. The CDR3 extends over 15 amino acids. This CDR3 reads CASSESPSEGNEQFF. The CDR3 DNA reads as TGTGCCAGCAGTGAATCCCCTTCGGAGGGGAATGAGCAGTTCTTC.